This T cell receptor beta chain comes out of a study of T-cell reconstitution after alpha-beta-depleted transplantation in children listed by TCRdb under 2016. About the study as a whole: T-cell immune reconstitution after TCRalphabeta/CD19-depleted allogeneic hematopoietic cell transplantation in children was quantitatively tracked in the study by means of TCR repertoire profiling. Findings and caveats that apply to the study as a whole: In some patients, high TCRbeta diversity at day 60 was attributed to recipient T cells and intrathymic progenitors that had survived conditioning. The apparently early alphabetaT-cell count recovery about two months after transplant was reportedly dependent on only several hundred rapidly expanded clones derived from non-depleted graft cells. Over subsequent months, a decline in hyperexpanded clone frequencies was noted, and after one year, T-cell counts and TCRbeta diversity were mostly ascribed to newly produced T cells.

The treatment or condition label corresponds to: allogeneic hematopoietic cell transplantation with graft depleted of TCRalphabeta T cells and CD19 B cells. The transplant recipients were children given TCRalphabeta/CD19-depleted allogeneic hematopoietic cell grafts. Receptor libraries were prepared by PCR. Sequencing took place on an Illumina HiSeq 2500. TCR libraries were prepared with molecular barcoding, using unique molecular identifiers to normalize TCRbeta repertoire quantification. TCRdb cleaned the public reads at Q25 with fastp, built clones with MiXCR and kept in-frame beta chains. Rows matching on CDR3 protein sequence are summarized as one entry with the most common DNA and genes. Here the sample has 780,000 or so distinct CDR3 sequences; about 16% occur a single time. The leading ten clones occupy around 5% of the sample. This clonotype was counted between two and nine times. The antigen it recognizes is unknown. A much larger clone lies one base from this, so it may be a read error.

From the germline V gene (reference sequence), CDR1 is MNHEY and CDR2 is SMNVEV. A distance of 8 bases separates the germline ends of V and J, which lose 4 bases and 1 base respectively. The CDR3 covers 13 residues, taking in both the cysteine and the phenylalanine. The retained sequence is limited to the CDR3, 39 bases, with the frame set at the first base. This specimen was PBMCs, mostly from graft donor cells, taken 360 days after TCRalphabeta/CD19-depleted stem cell transplant. The rearrangement joined TRBV27 to TRBJ2-7; tentative D gene TRBD2, with 6 bases matching. The sequence came from a male patient aged 5 to 17 who had a stem cell transplant for acute lymphoblastic leukemia, so the T cells may come from the graft donor. CDR3 reads: CASSWGVSYEQYF. The DNA reads TGTGCCAGCAGTTGGGGGGTTTCCTACGAGCAGTACTTC.